The TCR beta chain under discussion was sequenced for a study of blood T cells in healthy people across ages. Study as a whole: Template switching captured about one barcoded beta molecule per two T cells. Study conclusions and caveats: Older age went with lower TCR beta diversity per million T cells, in a roughly linear way.

Primers used in a second PCR of about 6 to 11 cycles were a sample-barcoded 5' primer and a J-beta primer mix. Researchers report that a template-switch adaptor with 12 random nucleotides tagged each cDNA molecule. TCRdb processed the 5' RACE reads anew with MiXCR; each CDR3 protein has one entry. Of roughly 560,000 distinct CDR3 sequences detected, 24% appear once; the ten largest clones hold under 9%. As regards this clonotype: What it recognizes is unknown.

This CDR3 spans 14 amino acids. Germline CDR1 and CDR2: SGHVS and FQNEAQ. V lost 5 bases, J lost 4 bases, and 6 bases stayed unmatched. This same sample was also taken into another study, of T cells of mothers and their children. That source reports: A handful of children, together with their three healthy Caucasian mothers, made up the donors.

This receptor was obtained from a boy under 18 in good health. This sequence joins TRBV7-8 and TRBJ1-1, with 8 bases lining up with TRBD1. The source material was blood. CDR3 nucleotide sequence: TGTGCCAGCAGCAAACGCGACAGGGGCACTGAAGCTTTCTTT. It is translated as CASSKRDRGTEAFF.